Here is one TCR beta chain with its context. The antigen is unknown. This specimen belongs to a study of vaccination effects on CD4 cells after COVID-19. About the research overall: Using viral peptide pools, the ViraFEST assay grew out antigen-specific CD4+ T cells prior to sequencing.

Sequenced by immunoSEQ multiplex PCR; TCRdb stores in-frame clones only, minus some. Of 57,000 or so clones in the sample, less than 80% were seen once. The study's findings and limits: Vaccine- and infection-induced clones showed marked clonal contraction late following vaccination.

The germline V and J ends were trimmed by 0 bases and 5 bases, with 20 bases remaining between them. The CDR3 is 17 amino acids. Germline V lookup: CDR1 SGHDN, CDR2 FVKESK. Cultured cells yielded isolated CD4+ T cells after about ten days. Subjects were given two BNT162b2 or mRNA-1273 vaccine doses. Sequencing used CD4+ T cells from PBMCs cultured without peptide, obtained after COVID-19 vaccination. The V and J genes are TRBV14 and TRBJ2-7; possible D gene TRBD1, 8 bases. The receptor was derived from a human donor who received a COVID-19 vaccine. The CDR3 DNA follows: TGTGCCAGCAGCCAAGATCCCCCCCGGACAGGGAGGGACGAGCAGTACTTC. This codes for CASSQDPPRTGRDEQYF.